This T cell receptor beta chain comes out of a study of shared clonotypes between healthy human individuals (TCRdb year 2020). Background for the entire study: Three men and a couple of women, aged 18 to 49 years, made up the cohort. To increase sequencing depth and limit assay-specific biases, TCR repertoire library preparation and sequencing were carried out by different laboratories using diverse techniques. Each donor's leukapheresis produced roughly between about 0.85 and 10 billion PBMCs. Blood TCR repertoires of a handful of healthy adults were deeply sequenced to estimate repertoire size and the extent of clonotype sharing between individuals.

A word on this clone: The antigen it binds to is not known. One base away there is no much larger clone; base qualities are not given.

Using the deep immunoSEQ assay, TCR CDR3 regions were amplified from genomic DNA by multiplex PCR. For each cell subset, the extracted genomic DNA was distributed evenly across all wells of several immunoSEQ 96-well plates, and each plate served as one replicate. Each replicate PCR for unsorted PBMC received about 310 ng genomic DNA, equal to around 30,000 T cell genomes. Genomic DNA from unsorted PBMC was sequenced over ten immunoSEQ deep assay plates. The purified libraries were quantified using a Qubit 3.0 fluorometer, sized with a Bioanalyzer 2100, and then quantified again using the KAPA Library Quantification kit. A separate single-read 150-cycle Illumina NextSeq 550 flow cell was used to sequence each immunoSEQ 96-well plate. On the authors' methods: Because only junctional sequences without quality scores were contained in the immunoSEQ output, filtering matching that applied to full-length reads could not be performed. Sequences were annotated with PyIR, a Python wrapper for IgBLAST v1.9, using IMGT germline references to assign V/J genes and CDR3. Any read was removed if the V/J assignment was weak (E-value above 1e-6), the CDR3 was missing, or the read contained stop codons, out-of-frame junctions, or ambiguous translated residues. V3J clonotypes were defined as sequences sharing the same inferred V gene, J gene, and CDR3 amino acid sequence. The percentage overlap between two repertoires was calculated by dividing the number of shared unique clonotypes by the size of the smaller repertoire. Repertoire richness was assessed with RTK rarefaction, the Chao1 estimator, and Recon v2.1 estimates of unobserved clonotypes. Sourced from immuneACCESS, this table was stored by TCRdb with only in-frame sequences that have V and J called. A share of the clones is absent; for the studies checked, an unresolved V gene accounts for under half, and the remainder has no known explanation. The V and J calls and clone size come from that table; D and trimming were worked out from the DNA. Across this sample there are fewer than 500,000 clones, with about 80% seen only once. Around 13% of the sample is held by the ten biggest clonotypes.

Donors were healthy HIV-negative adults with no recently reported acute infections or vaccinations. Every donor was a Caucasian adult living in Nashville, Tennessee, USA. In the unsorted samples, 85 million to 100 million PBMCs were counted, and genomic DNA was extracted using the QIAamp DNA Blood Mini kit. After blood collection by leukapheresis, PBMCs were isolated using Ficoll-Histopaque density gradient centrifugation and then cryopreserved in the vapor phase of liquid nitrogen. Study-level results and caveats: Because the study included only a small number of donors, the genetic and exposure-history diversity represented was limited. Sampling was restricted to blood, and TCR repertoires in tissue are likely to differ from TCR repertoires in blood. Pairwise subsampling indicated that sequencing depth was expected to affect the degree of clonotype sharing among donors.

V loses 10 bases, J loses 3 bases, and the germline ends lie 13 bases apart. Based on the germline V gene, the CDR1 and CDR2 sequences are WSHSY and SAAADI. The CDR3 numbers 12 residues from cysteine through phenylalanine. CDR3 DNA only is kept here, 36 bases in frame from base 1. Specimen: PBMCs. The clonotype comes from a woman aged 40 to 50 in good health. Some clones in this sample may be carry-over from other donors' samples. The chain is assembled from TRBV10-2 and TRBJ2-7, with no reliable assignment of the D segment. Read as DNA, the sequence is TGCGCCACTTCGGACCGGAGCTACGAGCAGTACTTC. Its product reads: CATSDRSYEQYF.